This TCR beta chain was sequenced for a study of radiation and T cells in renal cell carcinoma. Study-wide background: Nephrectomy followed 15 Gy stereotactic body radiation by 4 weeks. General study results and limits: Pretreatment tumor biopsies were lacking, so baseline clonotypes are unknown.

This CDR3 comprises 16 residues. About this clone: Its matching antigen is unknown.

Noted time point: blood 2 weeks post-SBRT. The treatment denotes: 15 Gy SBRT to primary tumor, nephrectomy 4 weeks later. Data came from immunoSEQ multiplex PCR; TCRdb stores just in-frame clones and leaves some out. The sample consists of about 130,000 clones, over 75% of them appearing once. The sequence came from a man between 45 and 60 years old with renal cell carcinoma. The chain joins TRBV1 to TRBJ2-1; the D call in the table, TRBD2, was not verified against the DNA. TRBV1 is an annotated pseudogene. Sequenced here: blood, sampled from a patient whose treatment included radiotherapy and nephrectomy. CDR3 in DNA: TGCACCAGCAGGGACCCGGGAACCCCCCTTGGGAATGAGCAGTTCTTC. The encoded protein is CTSRDPGTPLGNEQFF.